Listed below are T cell receptor beta chains from one sample, sequenced in a study of OX40 agonist ivuxolimab in advanced cancers. Here immunoSEQ multiplex PCR was the method, and the copy in TCRdb shows in-frame clones only, minus some. The sample lists 65,000 to 85,000 clones; more than 70% were seen once. The source was CD4+ or CD8+ T cells sorted from blood, collected in a trial of the OX40 agonist ivuxolimab. These receptors all stem from an adult with an advanced solid tumor such as melanoma, head and neck, liver or kidney cancer. Each CDR3 is given without its conserved first and last residue. The D gene is left open where the match is weak.

j_call v_call d_call cdr3_aa
TRBJ2-7 TRBV6-5 . ASSYDKGDEQY
TRBJ2-7 TRBV2 . ASSDGPQGYEQY
TRBJ2-1 TRBV9 TRBD2 ASSAFQGTSGDEQF
TRBJ2-5 TRBV4-1 TRBD2 ASSRDSGGVGETQY
TRBJ2-1 TRBV14 . ASSQVVRGSLYGYNEQF
TRBJ1-6 TRBV23-1 TRBD1 ASGRTGDSPLH
TRBJ2-2 TRBV5-6 . ASSPGPANTGELF
TRBJ1-4 TRBV30 TRBD1 AWGRGQGNEKLF
TRBJ1-5 TRBV5-1 TRBD1 ASSLQGLDQPQH
TRBJ2-7 TRBV14 TRBD1 ASSRGQGEEQY
TRBJ2-6 TRBV18 . ASSPALGFGANVLT
TRBJ2-7 TRBV11-3 . ASSLGGGPSYEQY
TRBJ1-2 TRBV6-1 TRBD1 ASSEGQGAGGYT
TRBJ1-5 TRBV10-3 TRBD1 AISEGQGEQPQH
TRBJ1-5 TRBV30 . AWSGGWSNQPQH
TRBJ2-1 TRBV7-2 . ASSSNYNEQF
TRBJ1-4 TRBV19 TRBD1 ASSRTPGTGEKLF
TRBJ2-3 TRBV5-8 TRBD1 ASSGWGQSTDTQY
TRBJ2-7 TRBV10-3 . AISASRGEQY
TRBJ1-4 TRBV18 . ASLLGGNEKLF
TRBJ2-5 TRBV19 . ASSIQGGQETQY
TRBJ1-2 TRBV28 TRBD1 ASSSGTGNYGYT
TRBJ1-2 TRBV9 . ASSGTRASGYT
TRBJ2-2 TRBV19 . ASSIVPVGTGELF
TRBJ2-1 TRBV29-1 TRBD2 SGGGGFNNEQF
TRBJ2-7 TRBV23-1 . ASSQSRGSSYEQY
TRBJ1-4 TRBV2 . ASSEALDEKLF
TRBJ1-1 TRBV6-4 . ASRVDTLNTEAF
. TRBV2 TRBD2 ASSGVAGYEQY
TRBJ2-2 TRBV7-2 . ASSFQGGVTGELF
TRBJ2-1 TRBV28 . ASSTLWRGGYNEQF
TRBJ2-7 TRBV28 . ASSPVWGHEQY
TRBJ2-3 TRBV5-1 TRBD2 ASSLSGGTDTQY
TRBJ2-2 TRBV6-6 . ASNSAPGTNTGELF
TRBJ2-5 TRBV30 TRBD1 AWREGAGETQY
TRBJ1-1 TRBV6-5 . ASSPPGRAEAF
TRBJ1-1 TRBV5-8 . ASSALGGHLGEAF
TRBJ2-5 TRBV28 TRBD1 ASSLGGQGALETQY
TRBJ1-6 TRBV5-1 . ASSSFGVNNSPLH
TRBJ1-1 TRBV5-1 . ASSLDPWSFEAF
TRBJ1-6 TRBV5-6 TRBD1 ASRATGGAGSPLH
TRBJ1-1 TRBV28 . ASSLFGTALNTEAF
TRBJ1-1 TRBV18 . ASSRDGMNTEAF
TRBJ2-5 TRBV5-4 TRBD2 ASSPGRAGGNQETQY
TRBJ2-1 TRBV20-1 . SADRGTLRF
TRBJ2-6 TRBV29-1 TRBD2 SVAGESNVLT
TRBJ1-2 TRBV4-1 TRBD1 ASSQIMGQGARGYT
TRBJ1-2 TRBV14 . ASSQWTRLGGGYT